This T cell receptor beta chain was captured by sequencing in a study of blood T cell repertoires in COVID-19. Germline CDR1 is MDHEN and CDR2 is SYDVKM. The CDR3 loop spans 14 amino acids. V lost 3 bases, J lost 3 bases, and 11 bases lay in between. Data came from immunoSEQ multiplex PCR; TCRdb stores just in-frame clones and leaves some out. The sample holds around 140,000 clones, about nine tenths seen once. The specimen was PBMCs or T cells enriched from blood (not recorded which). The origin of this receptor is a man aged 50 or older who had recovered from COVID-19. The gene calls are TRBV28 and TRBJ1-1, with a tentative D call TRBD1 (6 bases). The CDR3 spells CASSLRGSDTEAFF. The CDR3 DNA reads TGTGCCAGCAGTTTGAGGGGGAGTGACACTGAAGCTTTCTTT.